The 8 T cell receptor beta chains below come from one sample, sequenced in a study of response to subunit inactivated influenza vaccine. TCRdb called the RT-PCR reads again in MiXCR, with one record for every CDR3 protein. Of around 530,000 distinct CDR3 sequences listed, approximately 12% are singletons. This specimen consisted of PBMCs from blood, obtained on the day of vaccination. The receptor source for this set is a man aged 45 to 65 who received an inactivated influenza vaccine.

The rearrangement links TRBV4-2 to TRBJ2-5, with D unresolved. V dropped 0 bases and J dropped 6 bases, with 11 bases sitting between them. The CDR3 totals 14 residues. Germline V lookup: CDR1 LGHNA, CDR2 YNFKEQ. CDR3 sequence reads: CASSQDTATKTQYF. The CDR3 bases are TGTGCCAGCAGCCAAGATACAGCCACGAAGACCCAGTACTTC.

This clonotype was recorded at least ten times. The chain is built from TRBV20-1 and TRBJ1-2; maybe TRBD1 (5 bases). Germline V gene sequence: CDR1 DFQATT, CDR2 SNEGSKA (reference sequence). V was trimmed by 1 base and J by 7 bases, leaving 13 bases between them. The CDR3 consists of 13 residues. The CDR3 is CSARGTGLVGYTF. The CDR3 nucleotides read TGCAGTGCTAGAGGAACAGGTCTTGTTGGCTACACCTTC.

This clonotype was recorded a few times. This chain uses TRBV18 with TRBJ2-1; weak D call: TRBD2 (6 bases). This CDR3 is built from 16 residues. Germline CDR1 is KGHSH and CDR2 is LQKENI. V dropped 0 bases and J dropped 7 bases, with 16 bases sitting between them. CDR3 protein: CASSPPTGLLINEQFF. Here the CDR3 DNA reads TGTGCCAGCTCACCACCCACGGGACTGCTGATAAATGAGCAGTTCTTC.

This clonotype was counted a few times. The CDR3 coding sequence is TGCAGTGCTAGAGACGGGGCTCGAAGTAATTCACCCCTCCACTTT. Translation: CSARDGARSNSPLHF. The rearrangement joins TRBV20-1 to TRBJ1-6, with a weak D call TRBD1 (5 bases). Per the germline V gene, CDR1 is DFQATT and CDR2 is SNEGSKA (reference sequence). The CDR3 is made up of 15 amino acids. V was clipped by 0 bases and J by 6 bases, with 12 bases between them.

This clonotype was recorded a few times. The genes are TRBV2 and TRBJ2-1, with 10 bases fitting TRBD2. Trimming took 7 bases from V and 9 from J; bases not matched to a gene: 12. Germline CDR1 SNHLY, CDR2 FYNNEI. CDR3 length equals 15 residues. As DNA, the CDR3 is TGTGCCAGCAAGGCTAGCGGGAGCGTAACGGGTGAGCAGTTCTTC. It specifies CASKASGSVTGEQFF.

The V and J genes are TRBV20-1 and TRBJ2-1; D not resolved. Trimming removed 3 bases from V and 1 base from J, with 4 bases in between. Germline CDR1 DFQATT, CDR2 SNEGSKA (reference sequence). The CDR3 has 12 residues. CDR3 DNA: TGCAGTGCTAGTCAGTCCTACAATGAGCAGTTCTTC. It specifies CSASQSYNEQFF.

A few counts support this clonotype. This chain joins TRBV19 and TRBJ2-3, with D perhaps matching TRBD1 or TRBD2 (5 bases each). Germline CDR1 LNHDA, CDR2 SQIVND (reference sequence). This CDR3 is 14 amino acids long. V was pared by 9 bases and J by 1 base, with 14 bases between. As DNA, the CDR3 is TGTGCCAGCGGGGCTTCCACGGGCACAGATACGCAGTATTTT. The encoded protein is CASGASTGTDTQYF.

The rearrangement uses TRBV7-6 and TRBJ2-7; 9 nucleotides agree with TRBD2. This CDR3 is built from 18 residues. After removal of 0 bases from V and 2 bases from J, the junction contained 11 bases not matched to a gene. CDR1 is SGHVS, CDR2 FNYEAQ, per germline. The CDR3, as DNA: TGTGCCAGCAGCTTAGCGCGGGGGGGCGGGGACCTTCCCTACGAGCAGTACTTC. This codes for CASSLARGGGDLPYEQYF.